The present TCR beta chain was sequenced within a study of OX40 agonist ivuxolimab in advanced cancers. Study in general: Each patient was given ivuxolimab into a vein every 2 weeks, at 0.01 to 10 mg/kg. A male proportion of under 90% was recorded, with mean age around 60 years and range roughly 23 to 90. Antecedent anti-PD-1, anti-PD-L1 or anti-CTLA-4 therapy was permissible, with under 50% having received some.

The V end was cut by 4 bases, the J end by 6 bases, with 12 bases between. CDR3 length equals 14 residues. Germline V gene sequence: CDR1 SGHAT, CDR2 FQNNGV. Note on this clone: Its antigen remains unknown.

Study findings and constraints: Low normalized T-cell clonal expansion was additionally recorded for some nonresponders.

Profiling relied on immunoSEQ multiplex PCR, and the TCRdb table lists in-frame clones only, not all of them. The sample holds about 40,000 clones, approximately 80% seen once. Sample: CD4+ or CD8+ T cells sorted from blood, taken in a trial of the OX40 agonist ivuxolimab. The chain is built from TRBV11-2 and TRBJ2-2, with unresolved D. The TCR originated in an adult with an advanced solid tumor such as melanoma, head and neck, liver or kidney cancer. CDR3 sequence: CASSYLYGSGELFF. The CDR3, as DNA: TGTGCCAGCAGCTATTTGTATGGGTCCGGGGAGCTGTTTTTT.